This T cell receptor (beta chain) was identified in a study of cytomegalovirus exposure and HLA in healthy donors. Notes on the study in general: Information on immune exposure was restricted to one variable (CMV serostatus). Earlier analysis looked at TCR beta V segments, and most were productive about 87% or about 30% of the time. TCR association rates varied by HLA locus in a later analysis, with DRB1 highest and HLA-C lowest. Among donors in an Asian-associated ancestry cluster, a later analysis reportedly found fewer N-insertions than the approximately 700-donor mean.

13 Jbeta primers and 60 Vbeta primers were used for the PCR. The protocol was immunoSEQ multiplex PCR, while the TCRdb copy is restricted to in-frame clones and leaves out a portion. Counted here are approximately 160,000 clones, 80% occurring once; the ten biggest clones make up over 8%. Note on this clone: Antigen unknown.

This receptor was taken from a young man in good health and CMV-seropositive. Sequenced: PBMCs.

This CDR3 reads CATSRGGLTNEKLFF. The DNA for the CDR3 is TGTGCCACCAGCAGAGGGGGGCTAACTAATGAAAAACTGTTTTTT. V and J are TRBV15 and TRBJ1-4; D possibly corresponds to TRBD1 (6 bases). The CDR3 runs to 15 residues. Germline-derived CDR1 and CDR2 are LNHNV and YYDKDF (reference sequence). Trimming took 1 base from V and 1 from J, leaving 7 bases between them.